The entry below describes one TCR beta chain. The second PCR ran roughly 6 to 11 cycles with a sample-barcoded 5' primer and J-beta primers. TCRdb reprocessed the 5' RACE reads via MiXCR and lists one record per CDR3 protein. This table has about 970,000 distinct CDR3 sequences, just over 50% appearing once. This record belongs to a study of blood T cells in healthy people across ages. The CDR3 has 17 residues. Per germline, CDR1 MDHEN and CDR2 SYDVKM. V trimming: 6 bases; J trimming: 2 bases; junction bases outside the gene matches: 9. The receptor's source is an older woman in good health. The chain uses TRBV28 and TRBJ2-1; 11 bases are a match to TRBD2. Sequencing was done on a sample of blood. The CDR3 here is CASSRLTSGNTYNEQFF. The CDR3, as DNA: TGTGCCAGCAGCCGGTTGACTAGCGGGAACACCTACAATGAGCAGTTCTTC.